Listed below are T cell receptor beta chains from one sample, sequenced in a study of identical twins. Each CDR3 protein is one row after TCRdb ran MiXCR on the 5' RACE reads. The profile shows about 250,000 distinct CDR3 sequences, about 14% of them singletons. The sequencing sample was made of memory (CD45RO+) T cells sorted from blood. Receptor source: a woman aged 18-29 years in good health. The CDR3 runs from the conserved cysteine through the conserved F or W. A D gene is named only where the DNA matches it firmly. Clone size is not always given. Where it is, it says once, few, many or a class for expanded clones.

cdr3_aa cdr3_nt d_call clone_size j_call v_call
CASSPGASSYNEQFF TGTGCCAGTAGTCCCGGAGCATCCTCCTACAATGAGCAGTTCTTC - few TRBJ2-1 TRBV19
CASSFMGGGTGELFF TGTGCCAGCAGCTTCATGGGGGGGGGAACCGGGGAGCTGTTTTTT TRBD2 few TRBJ2-2 TRBV5-5
CASSPAGPTSGANVLTF TGTGCCAGCTCACCAGCAGGTCCTACCTCTGGGGCCAACGTCCTGACTTTC - - TRBJ2-6 TRBV18
CASSLPGQGATIYGYTF TGTGCCAGCAGCTTACCGGGACAGGGGGCGACCATCTATGGCTACACCTTC TRBD1 - TRBJ1-2 TRBV6-5
CSVDRGQTKSTDTQYF TGCAGCGTTGACAGGGGACAGACGAAGAGCACAGATACGCAGTATTTT TRBD1 - TRBJ2-3 TRBV29-1
CASRIGTGGRGYTF TGTGCCAGCAGGATTGGGACAGGGGGCCGTGGCTACACCTTC TRBD1 - TRBJ1-2 TRBV6-1
CSARQGETEAFF TGCAGTGCAAGACAGGGTGAAACTGAAGCTTTCTTT TRBD1 - TRBJ1-1 TRBV20-1
CASSYQSQETQYF TGTGCCAGTAGTTACCAGTCCCAAGAGACCCAGTACTTC - few TRBJ2-5 TRBV19
CSARFAGGGETQYF TGCAGTGCTAGGTTCGCGGGAGGAGGAGAGACCCAGTACTTC TRBD2 many TRBJ2-5 TRBV20-1
CSARVAHEQYF TGCAGTGCTAGAGTCGCCCACGAGCAGTACTTC - - TRBJ2-7 TRBV20-1
CSARPLYEQYF TGCAGTGCTAGACCTCTCTACGAGCAGTACTTC - - TRBJ2-7 TRBV20-1
CSAHRGGSTDTQYF TGCAGTGCCCACCGGGGCGGTAGCACAGATACGCAGTATTTT - few TRBJ2-3 TRBV20-1
CSANGGDQETQYF TGCAGTGCTAACGGAGGGGACCAAGAGACCCAGTACTTC - - TRBJ2-5 TRBV20-1
CASSQDRKVYGYTF TGTGCCAGCAGCCAAGATAGGAAAGTCTATGGCTACACCTTC - - TRBJ1-2 TRBV14
CATQSGLSGANVLTF TGTGCCACTCAAAGTGGGTTATCTGGGGCCAACGTCCTGACTTTC - few TRBJ2-6 TRBV4-2
CASSFRSGSKFNEQFF TGTGCCAGCAGTTTTCGTAGCGGGAGCAAATTCAATGAGCAGTTCTTC TRBD2 - TRBJ2-1 TRBV27
CASSEVGGGYNEQFF TGTGCCAGCAGTGAAGTTGGCGGGGGTTACAATGAGCAGTTCTTC TRBD2 - TRBJ2-1 TRBV6-1
CSATPTSGGGREQYF TGCAGTGCCACACCTACTAGCGGGGGCGGACGCGAGCAGTACTTC TRBD2 - TRBJ2-7 TRBV20-1
CSAQPGRGNTEAFF TGCAGTGCGCAACCGGGACGGGGGAACACTGAAGCTTTCTTT - - TRBJ1-1 TRBV20-1
CASSEASKLWSSYGYTF TGTGCCAGCAGTGAAGCGAGTAAATTGTGGTCTTCTTATGGCTACACCTTC - few TRBJ1-2 TRBV6-1
CASSSREEETQYF TGTGCCAGCAGCTCCCGAGAGGAAGAGACCCAGTACTTC - few TRBJ2-5 TRBV9
CATSELNRNYGYTF TGTGCCACCAGCGAATTGAACAGAAACTATGGCTACACCTTC - few TRBJ1-2 TRBV15
CSASGTGENQPQHF TGCAGTGCTAGTGGGACAGGGGAAAATCAGCCCCAGCATTTT TRBD1 - TRBJ1-5 TRBV20-1
CATTGTAYEQYF TGTGCCACCACCGGGACAGCCTACGAGCAGTACTTC TRBD1 many TRBJ2-7 TRBV10-3
CASSVGRGFGYTF TGTGCCAGCAGCGTAGGACGGGGGTTTGGCTACACCTTC - - TRBJ1-2 TRBV9
CASSLTMNTEAFF TGCGCCAGCAGCCTAACGATGAACACTGAAGCTTTCTTT - - TRBJ1-1 TRBV5-1
CASRLAGTNTGELFF TGCGCCAGCAGATTAGCGGGTACGAACACCGGGGAGCTGTTTTTT TRBD2 many TRBJ2-2 TRBV5-1
CSARGVAGRSNYGYTF TGCAGTGCTAGAGGGGTCGCCGGACGCAGTAACTATGGCTACACCTTC - - TRBJ1-2 TRBV20-1
CASSLGILNEQFF TGTGCCAGCAGCCTAGGCATCTTGAATGAGCAGTTCTTC - - TRBJ2-1 TRBV11-3
CASSLAAGWENEQFF TGTGCCAGCAGTTTAGCCGCAGGGTGGGAAAATGAGCAGTTCTTC - - TRBJ2-1 TRBV12-3/TRBV12-4
CSVIRDGSANTGELFF TGCAGCGTTATCCGGGACGGGAGCGCGAACACCGGGGAGCTGTTTTTT - few TRBJ2-2 TRBV29-1
CSARDLRRVGLSTDTQYF TGCAGTGCTAGAGATCTGAGGCGTGTGGGCCTTAGCACAGATACGCAGTATTTT - many TRBJ2-3 TRBV20-1
CASSPNSYEQYF TGTGCCAGCTCACCGAACAGCTACGAGCAGTACTTC - few TRBJ2-7 TRBV18
CATLGSGRNNEQFF TGTGCCACCCTAGGAAGCGGGAGGAACAATGAGCAGTTCTTC TRBD2 few TRBJ2-1 TRBV15
CASSDPGDGTGELFF TGTGCCAGCAGTGACCCAGGGGACGGCACCGGGGAGCTGTTTTTT - few TRBJ2-2 TRBV6-2/TRBV6-3
CASSQDSLATQYF TGTGCCAGCTCCCAGGACAGCCTGGCGACCCAGTACTTC - few TRBJ2-5 TRBV5-5
CASSRELGSGYTF TGCGCCAGCAGCAGGGAGCTAGGGAGTGGCTACACCTTC - - TRBJ1-2 TRBV5-1
CASSQAGLAGEQYF TGTGCCAGCAGCCAGGCGGGACTAGCGGGAGAGCAGTACTTC TRBD2 - TRBJ2-7 TRBV3-1
CASSFGLAAEQYF TGTGCCAGCAGTTTCGGACTAGCAGCCGAGCAGTACTTC TRBD2 many TRBJ2-7 TRBV27
CASSLAGGKPQHF TGCGCCAGCAGCTTGGCCGGAGGGAAGCCCCAGCATTTT - - TRBJ1-5 TRBV5-1
CASRGQGFPGANVLTF TGTGCCAGCAGGGGACAGGGATTTCCTGGGGCCAACGTCCTGACTTTC TRBD1 few TRBJ2-6 TRBV2
CASSLAFWGGENIQYF TGTGCCAGCAGTCTGGCCTTTTGGGGTGGAGAAAACATTCAGTACTTC - many TRBJ2-4 TRBV7-8
CASSSRGGETQYF TGTGCCAGCAGCTCTAGGGGAGGGGAGACCCAGTACTTC TRBD2 many TRBJ2-5 TRBV7-2
CASSPIAATDTQYF TGTGCCAGTAGTCCGATCGCAGCCACAGATACGCAGTATTTT - - TRBJ2-3 TRBV19
CASSPGLGAYEQYF TGCGCCAGCAGCCCGGGACTGGGAGCCTACGAGCAGTACTTC - - TRBJ2-7 TRBV5-1
CSASRTPDRRTQYF TGCAGTGCTAGTCGGACGCCTGACCGGAGAACGCAGTATTTT - few TRBJ2-3 TRBV20-1
CAWSPGVSQYF TGTGCCTGGAGCCCGGGCGTTTCCCAGTACTTC - - TRBJ2-7 TRBV30
CASSLVVANTEAFF TGCGCCAGCAGCTTGGTGGTGGCAAACACTGAAGCTTTCTTT - many TRBJ1-1 TRBV5-1
CASSLYQGTGGHSPLHF TGCGCCAGCAGCCTTTACCAAGGGACAGGGGGCCATTCACCCCTCCACTTT TRBD1 few TRBJ1-6 TRBV4-3
CASRDGPHDEKLFF TGTGCCAGTCGAGACGGGCCCCACGACGAAAAACTGTTTTTT - many TRBJ1-4 TRBV5-6
CARSRSRHFSYEQYF TGTGCCAGGTCGAGATCTCGACATTTCTCCTACGAGCAGTACTTC - - TRBJ2-7 TRBV25-1
CASSPRGGSPGTGELFF TGTGCCAGCAGCCCCCGGGGGGGTTCCCCGGGCACCGGGGAGCTGTTTTTT TRBD2 few TRBJ2-2 TRBV7-9
CASSPQRGGRFEQFF TGTGCCAGCAGTCCCCAGCGGGGGGGCAGGTTTGAGCAGTTCTTC TRBD2 - TRBJ2-1 TRBV12-3/TRBV12-4
CSARDTVGYEQHF TGCAGTGCTAGAGATACCGTGGGCTACGAGCAGCACTTC - - TRBJ2-7 TRBV20-1
CASSLERANEKLFF TGCGCCAGCAGCCTGGAGCGGGCTAATGAAAAACTGTTTTTT - - TRBJ1-4 TRBV5-1
CASSLLVTEQFF TGTGCCAGCAGTTTACTAGTCACTGAGCAGTTCTTC - many TRBJ2-1 TRBV12-3/TRBV12-4
CSAILSGRNRETQYF TGCAGTGCTATACTTAGCGGGAGGAATCGGGAGACCCAGTACTTC TRBD2 few TRBJ2-5 TRBV20-1
CSVTRLAGMYNEQFF TGCAGCGTTACCCGACTAGCGGGGATGTACAATGAGCAGTTCTTC TRBD2 - TRBJ2-1 TRBV29-1
CSVAGDRNTGELFF TGCAGTGTCGCGGGGGATAGGAACACCGGGGAGCTGTTTTTT TRBD2 few TRBJ2-2 TRBV20-1